Given below is one T cell receptor (beta chain) in context. In the source study's methods: Amplification of reference gene primers provided the estimated nucleated cell counts. The data were produced by immunoSEQ multiplex PCR, yet TCRdb's version contains in-frame clones alone and is incomplete. V and J calls and clone size come straight from that table; D and trimming were deduced from the DNA. Of about 50,000 clones listed, about 92% are singletons. V gave up 0 bases and J gave up 1 base, with 9 bases separating them. This CDR3 region has 15 residues. Germline-derived CDR1 and CDR2 are MGHRA and YSYEKL. The sample is drawn from a study of blood T cell repertoires in COVID-19. Study summary: Nucleic acid was either cDNA or gDNA, and it came from T cells, B-cell-depleted T cells, or PBMCs.

The rearrangement uses TRBV4-1 and TRBJ1-1; D may be TRBD1 (5 bases). The sequence derives from a man aged 50-60 years with active COVID-19. The specimen was peripheral blood. This chain's CDR3 is CASSQDWGGNTEAFF. The CDR3 bases are TGCGCCAGCAGCCAAGATTGGGGGGGGAACACTGAAGCTTTCTTT.